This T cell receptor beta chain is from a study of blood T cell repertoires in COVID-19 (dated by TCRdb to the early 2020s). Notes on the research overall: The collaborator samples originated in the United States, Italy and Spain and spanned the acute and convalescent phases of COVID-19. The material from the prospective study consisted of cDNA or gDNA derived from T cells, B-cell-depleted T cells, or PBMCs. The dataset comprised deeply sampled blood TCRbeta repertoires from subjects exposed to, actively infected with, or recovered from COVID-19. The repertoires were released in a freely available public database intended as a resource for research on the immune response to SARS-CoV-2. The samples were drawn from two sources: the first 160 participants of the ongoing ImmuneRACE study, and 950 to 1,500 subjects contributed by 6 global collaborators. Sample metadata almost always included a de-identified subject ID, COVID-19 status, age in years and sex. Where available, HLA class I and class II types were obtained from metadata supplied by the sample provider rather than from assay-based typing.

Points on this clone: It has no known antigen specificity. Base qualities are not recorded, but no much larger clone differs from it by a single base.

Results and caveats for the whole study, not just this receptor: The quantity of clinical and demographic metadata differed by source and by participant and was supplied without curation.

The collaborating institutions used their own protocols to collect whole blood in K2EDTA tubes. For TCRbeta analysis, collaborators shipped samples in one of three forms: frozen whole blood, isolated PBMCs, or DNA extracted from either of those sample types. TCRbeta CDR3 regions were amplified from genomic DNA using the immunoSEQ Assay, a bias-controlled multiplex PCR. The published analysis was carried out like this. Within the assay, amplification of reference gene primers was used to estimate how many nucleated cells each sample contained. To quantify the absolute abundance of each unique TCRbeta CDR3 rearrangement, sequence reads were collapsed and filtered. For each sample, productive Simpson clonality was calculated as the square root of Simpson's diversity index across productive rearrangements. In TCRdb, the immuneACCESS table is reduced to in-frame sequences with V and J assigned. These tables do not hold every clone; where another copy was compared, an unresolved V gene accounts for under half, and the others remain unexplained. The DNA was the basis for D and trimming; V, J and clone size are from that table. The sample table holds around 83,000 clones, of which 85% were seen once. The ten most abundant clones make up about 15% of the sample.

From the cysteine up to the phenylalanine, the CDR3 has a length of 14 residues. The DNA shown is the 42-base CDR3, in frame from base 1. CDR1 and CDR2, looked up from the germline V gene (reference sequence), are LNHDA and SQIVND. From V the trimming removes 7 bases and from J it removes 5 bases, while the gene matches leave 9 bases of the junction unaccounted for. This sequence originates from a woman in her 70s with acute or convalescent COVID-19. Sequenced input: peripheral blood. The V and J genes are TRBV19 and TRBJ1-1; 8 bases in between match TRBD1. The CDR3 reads CASNPGQGGTEAFF. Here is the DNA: TGTGCCAGTAACCCCGGACAGGGAGGTACTGAAGCTTTCTTT.